This passage covers 4 T cell receptor beta chains from one sample sequenced in a study of monozygotic twins with inflammatory bowel disease. With the 5' RACE reads reprocessed, TCRdb shows one record per CDR3 protein and no DNA. The table counts approximately 340,000 distinct CDR3 sequences; around 2% lies in the top ten. Specimen: blood. All receptors come from a human donor with ulcerative colitis or Crohn's disease, or a healthy co-twin of an affected twin (not recorded which).

The rearrangement uses TRBV5-1 and TRBJ2-6. The V gene's germline CDR1 is SGHRS and CDR2 YFSETQ. This CDR3 comprises 15 residues. This CDR3 reads CASSLGASGANVLTF.

This sequence joins TRBV7-9 and TRBJ2-5; TCRdb lists TRBD2, though no DNA is available to test this call. The CDR3 sequence is 17 residues long. Germline lookup yields CDR1 SEHNR and CDR2 FQNEAQ (reference sequence). The CDR3 spells CASSPPGAGRRQETQYF.

The chain joins TRBV10-2 to TRBJ1-5; the D call from TCRdb, TRBD1, cannot be confirmed without DNA. This CDR3 has 19 residues. Germline V CDR1 and CDR2: WSHSY, SAAADI. CDR3 protein: CASSPEGGRNPSGNQPQHF.

The chain joins TRBV30 to TRBJ1-2; as DNA is missing, the TRBD1 call by TCRdb cannot be tested. Germline V gene lookup returns CDR1 GTSNPN and CDR2 SVGIG (reference sequence). The CDR3 has 14 amino acids. This CDR3 reads CAWSPDRANYGYTF.